This T cell receptor (beta chain) comes out of a study of T cell responses to AZD1222 COVID-19 vaccine. This table comes from immunoSEQ multiplex PCR, and its TCRdb copy is limited to in-frame clones, with some not included. Among about 270,000 clones listed, roughly 93% were seen once. V lost 4 bases and J lost 3, with 15 bases in between. Germline assignment: CDR1 LGHDT and CDR2 YNNKEL (reference sequence). CDR3 length: 16 residues. This TCR derives from an adult who received the AZD1222 COVID-19 vaccine. The specimen was peripheral blood, collected 28 days after the second AZD1222 dose. This chain joins TRBV3-1 (or the pseudogene TRBV3-2) and TRBJ2-2, with D possibly TRBD1 on 6 matching bases. CDR3 coding DNA: TGTGCCAGCAGCCTAGGAACAGGGCCCGACACCGGGGAGCTGTTTTTT. It specifies CASSLGTGPDTGELFF.